Sequencing of this T cell receptor (beta chain) was carried out in a study of blood T cell repertoires in COVID-19. As originally analysed: Quantification of nucleated cells was approximated via reference gene primer amplification. Using immunoSEQ multiplex PCR, the repertoire was profiled, and TCRdb retains in-frame clones only, with some absent. V and J calls and clone size follow that table, whereas D and trimming were derived from the DNA. The table includes roughly 30,000 clones, around three quarters detected once. V lost 9 bases, J lost 7 bases, and 15 bases lay in between. CDR1 is SNHLY and CDR2 is FYNNEI in the germline V gene. This CDR3 is 13 amino acids long.

The rearrangement uses TRBV2 and TRBJ2-2; D is perhaps TRBD2 (6 bases). The TCR was taken from a man between 65 and 85 years old with acute or convalescent COVID-19. Sequencing used peripheral blood. CDR3 protein: CASRGTSRGELFF. The CDR3 nucleotides are TGTGCCAGTAGAGGGACTTCCCGCGGGGAGCTGTTTTTT.